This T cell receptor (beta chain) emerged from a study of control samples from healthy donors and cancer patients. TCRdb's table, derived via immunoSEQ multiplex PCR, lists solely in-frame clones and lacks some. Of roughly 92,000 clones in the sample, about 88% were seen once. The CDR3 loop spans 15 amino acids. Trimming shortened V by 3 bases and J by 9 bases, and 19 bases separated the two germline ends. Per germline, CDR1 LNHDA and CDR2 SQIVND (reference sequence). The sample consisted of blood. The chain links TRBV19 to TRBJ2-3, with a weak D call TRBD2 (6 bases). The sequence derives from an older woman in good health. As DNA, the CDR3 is TGTGCCAGTAGTATTGGGGACTCCCCGGCGCGGACGCAGTATTTT. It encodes CASSIGDSPARTQYF.